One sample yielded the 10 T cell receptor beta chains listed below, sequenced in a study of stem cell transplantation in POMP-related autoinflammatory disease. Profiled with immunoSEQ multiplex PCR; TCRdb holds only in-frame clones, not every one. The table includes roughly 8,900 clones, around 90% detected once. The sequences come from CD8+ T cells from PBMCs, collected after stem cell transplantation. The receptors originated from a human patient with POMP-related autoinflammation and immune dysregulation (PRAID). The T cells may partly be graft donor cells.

CDR3 in amino acids: CASSLNTNEQFF. CDR3 in DNA: TGTGCCAGCAGTTTAAACACCAATGAGCAGTTCTTC. This chain links TRBV28 with TRBJ2-1; D call uncertain. The CDR3 covers 12 residues. Trimming took 2 bases from V and 6 from J, leaving 5 bases between them. Germline V gene data show CDR1 as MDHEN and CDR2 as SYDVKM.

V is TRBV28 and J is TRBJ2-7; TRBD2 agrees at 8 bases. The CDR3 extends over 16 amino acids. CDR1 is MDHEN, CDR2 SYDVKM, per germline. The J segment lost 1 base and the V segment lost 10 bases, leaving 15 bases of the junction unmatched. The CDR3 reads CATNPGGLDKSYEQYF. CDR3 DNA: TGTGCCACTAACCCGGGGGGGCTAGACAAATCCTACGAGCAGTACTTC.

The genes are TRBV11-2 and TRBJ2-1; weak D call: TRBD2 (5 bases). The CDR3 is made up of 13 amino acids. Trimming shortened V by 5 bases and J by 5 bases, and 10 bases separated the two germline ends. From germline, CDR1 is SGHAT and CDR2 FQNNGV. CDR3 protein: CASSDWRHNEQFF. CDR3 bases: TGTGCCAGCAGCGACTGGAGGCACAATGAGCAGTTCTTC.

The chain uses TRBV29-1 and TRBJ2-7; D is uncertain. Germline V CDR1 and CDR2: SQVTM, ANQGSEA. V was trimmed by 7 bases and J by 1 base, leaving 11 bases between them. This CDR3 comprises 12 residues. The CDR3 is CSARDPSYEQYF. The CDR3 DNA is TGCAGCGCACGAGATCCTTCCTACGAGCAGTACTTC.

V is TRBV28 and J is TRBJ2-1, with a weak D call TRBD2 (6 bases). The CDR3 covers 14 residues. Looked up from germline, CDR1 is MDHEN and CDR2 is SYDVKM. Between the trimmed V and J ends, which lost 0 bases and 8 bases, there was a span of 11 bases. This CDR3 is CASSLWTSSHEQFF. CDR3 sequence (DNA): TGTGCCAGCAGTTTATGGACTAGTAGCCATGAGCAGTTCTTC.

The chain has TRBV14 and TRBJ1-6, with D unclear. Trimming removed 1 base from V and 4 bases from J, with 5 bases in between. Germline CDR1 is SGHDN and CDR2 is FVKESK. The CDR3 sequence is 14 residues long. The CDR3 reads CASSQGPYNSPLHF. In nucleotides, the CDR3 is TGTGCCAGCAGCCAAGGGCCATATAATTCACCCCTCCACTTT.

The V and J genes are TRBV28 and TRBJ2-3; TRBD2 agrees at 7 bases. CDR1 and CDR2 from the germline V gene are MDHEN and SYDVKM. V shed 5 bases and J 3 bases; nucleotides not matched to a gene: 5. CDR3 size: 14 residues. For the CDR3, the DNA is TGTGCCAGCAGTCTCACTAGCGTGACAGATACGCAGTATTTT. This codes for CASSLTSVTDTQYF.

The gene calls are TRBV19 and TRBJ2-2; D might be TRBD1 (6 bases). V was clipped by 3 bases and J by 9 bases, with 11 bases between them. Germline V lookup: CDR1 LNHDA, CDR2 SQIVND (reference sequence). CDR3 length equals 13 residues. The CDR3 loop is CASSIVRDRELFF. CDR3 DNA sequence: TGTGCCAGTAGTATCGTCAGGGACAGGGAGCTGTTTTTT. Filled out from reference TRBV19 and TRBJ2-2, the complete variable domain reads DGGITQSPKYLFRKEGQNVTLSCEQNLNHDAMYWYRQDPGQGLRLIYYSQIVNDFQKGDIAEGYSVSREKKESFPLTVTSAQKNPTAFYLCASSIVRDRELFFGEGSRLTVL.

The CDR3 DNA reads TGCGCCAGCAGTGTCACTAGCGGAGGGGGCGGGGAGCTGTTTTTT. Encoded protein: CASSVTSGGGGELFF. This chain links TRBV10-2 with TRBJ2-2; TRBD2 agrees at 8 bases. This CDR3 comprises 15 residues. V lost 4 bases to trimming and J lost 7 bases; unmatched junction nucleotides: 8. CDR1 is WSHSY and CDR2 is SAAADI in the germline V gene.

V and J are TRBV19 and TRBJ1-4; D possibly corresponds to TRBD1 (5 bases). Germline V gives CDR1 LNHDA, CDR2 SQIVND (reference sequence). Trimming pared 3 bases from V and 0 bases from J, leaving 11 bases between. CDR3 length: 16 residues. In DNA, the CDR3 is TGTGCCAGTAGTATCTCGGGGGAGGCAACTAATGAAAAACTGTTTTTT. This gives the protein CASSISGEATNEKLFF.